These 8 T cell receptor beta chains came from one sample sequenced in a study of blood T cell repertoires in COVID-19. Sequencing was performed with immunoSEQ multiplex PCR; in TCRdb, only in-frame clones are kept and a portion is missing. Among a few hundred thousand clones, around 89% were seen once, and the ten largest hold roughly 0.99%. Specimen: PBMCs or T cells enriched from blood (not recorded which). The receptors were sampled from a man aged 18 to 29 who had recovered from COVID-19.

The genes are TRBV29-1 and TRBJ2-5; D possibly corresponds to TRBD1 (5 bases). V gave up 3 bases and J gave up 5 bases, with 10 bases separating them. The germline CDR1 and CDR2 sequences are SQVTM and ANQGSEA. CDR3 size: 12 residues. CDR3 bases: TGCAGCGTTGACAGGGAATGGGAGACCCAGTACTTC. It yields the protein CSVDREWETQYF.

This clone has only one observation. The CDR3 loop reads CASSPSRGTGELFF. As DNA, the CDR3 is TGTGCCAGCAGCCCTAGCAGGGGCACCGGGGAGCTGTTTTTT. V gene TRBV7-3 combines with J gene TRBJ2-2; D might be TRBD1 (6 bases). The CDR3 consists of 14 residues. Germline CDR1 reads SGHTA; CDR2 reads FQGTGA. Trimming removed 5 bases from V and 4 bases from J, with 11 bases in between.

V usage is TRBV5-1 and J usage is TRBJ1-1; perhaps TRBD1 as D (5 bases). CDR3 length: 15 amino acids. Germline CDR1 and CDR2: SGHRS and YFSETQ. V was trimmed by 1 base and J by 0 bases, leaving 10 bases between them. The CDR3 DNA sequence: TGCGCCAGCAGCTTGCAGGACAACTTGAACACTGAAGCTTTCTTT. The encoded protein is CASSLQDNLNTEAFF.

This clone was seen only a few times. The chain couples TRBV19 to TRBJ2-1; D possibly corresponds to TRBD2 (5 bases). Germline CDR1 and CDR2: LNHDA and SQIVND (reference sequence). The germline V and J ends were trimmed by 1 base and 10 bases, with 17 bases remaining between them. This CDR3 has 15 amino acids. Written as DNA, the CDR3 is TGTGCCAGTAGTATAGCGGAGACGACTACCTCCGAGCAGTTCTTC. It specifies CASSIAETTTSEQFF.

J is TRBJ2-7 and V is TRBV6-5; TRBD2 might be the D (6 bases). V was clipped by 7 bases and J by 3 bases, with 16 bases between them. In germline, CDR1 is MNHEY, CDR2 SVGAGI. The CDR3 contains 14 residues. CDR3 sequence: CASMEGLYGYEQYF. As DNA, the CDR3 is TGTGCCAGCATGGAGGGATTGTACGGCTACGAGCAGTACTTC.

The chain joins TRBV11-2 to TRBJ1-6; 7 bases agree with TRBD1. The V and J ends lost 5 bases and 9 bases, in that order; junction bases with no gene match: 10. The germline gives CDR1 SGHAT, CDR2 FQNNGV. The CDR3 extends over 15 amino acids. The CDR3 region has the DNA TGTGCCAGCAGCAACCGGGACAGTAAATTTTCACCCCTCCACTTT. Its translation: CASSNRDSKFSPLHF.

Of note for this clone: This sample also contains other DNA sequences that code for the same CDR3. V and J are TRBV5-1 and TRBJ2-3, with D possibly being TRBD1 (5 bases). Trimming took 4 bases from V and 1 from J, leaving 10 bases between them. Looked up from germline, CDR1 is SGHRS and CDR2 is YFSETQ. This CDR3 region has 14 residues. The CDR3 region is CASSADRRTDTQYF. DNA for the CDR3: TGCGCCAGCAGCGCCGACAGACGCACAGATACGCAGTATTTT.

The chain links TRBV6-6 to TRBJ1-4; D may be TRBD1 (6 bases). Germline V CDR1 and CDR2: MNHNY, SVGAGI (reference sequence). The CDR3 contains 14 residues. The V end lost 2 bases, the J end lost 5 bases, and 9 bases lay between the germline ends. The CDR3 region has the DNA TGTGCCAGCAGTTACGGGCAGGGGAATGAAAAACTGTTTTTT. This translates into CASSYGQGNEKLFF.